In this sample, the clone carrying this TCR beta chain turned up a few times. What it binds is unknown. This specimen belongs to a study of response to subunit inactivated influenza vaccine. Germline V gives CDR1 SGHRS, CDR2 YFSETQ. Trimming cost V 0 bases and J 5 bases, with 9 bases left between them. The CDR3 runs to 14 residues. TCRdb fed the RT-PCR reads into MiXCR, producing one record per CDR3 protein. This sample carries roughly 790,000 distinct CDR3 sequences, 21% of them seen once, and the ten largest clones take roughly a tenth. Study-wide results and limits: With each seasonal influenza vaccination, the authors suggested, few new T cells are recruited.

The TCR comes from a man aged 50 or older who received an inactivated influenza vaccine. Sequencing was performed on PBMCs from blood, taken more than 4 days after vaccination. The rearrangement joins TRBV5-1 to TRBJ2-1, with D tentatively TRBD1 or TRBD2 (5 bases each). CDR3 DNA: TGCGCCAGCAGCTTGGCGGGGCGAGACAATGAGCAGTTCTTC. Its translation is CASSLAGRDNEQFF.